This T cell receptor (beta chain) was obtained from a study of cytomegalovirus exposure and HLA in healthy donors. Study in general: A prior analysis found about 110 million unique TCR beta sequences from roughly 180 million T cells.

PCR employed 60 Vbeta and 13 Jbeta primers. Measured with immunoSEQ multiplex PCR; TCRdb has only the in-frame clones, and not every one. The sample carries about 170,000 clones, approximately 80% recorded once. Whole-study findings and limits: Most TCRs appeared rarely, but some public TCRs recurred in many donors. Looking again later, the authors saw that most CMV-associated TCR beta chains seemed HLA-restricted. One variant, a missense change in DCLRE1C, was linked in a later analysis to TCR beta V- and J-gene trimming.

The V and J ends lost 3 bases and 5 bases, in that order; junction bases with no gene match: 5. Germline CDR1 SGDLS, CDR2 YYNGEE. The CDR3 totals 15 residues. Comments on this clone: What it recognizes is unknown.

Sequenced material: PBMCs. The receptor's source is a woman aged 45 to 65 in good health and CMV-seropositive. The chain employs TRBV9 and TRBJ2-1, with 10 bases lining up with TRBD2. This CDR3 reads CASSAGLAVDNEQFF. The CDR3 coding sequence is TGTGCCAGCAGCGCCGGACTAGCGGTAGACAATGAGCAGTTCTTC.